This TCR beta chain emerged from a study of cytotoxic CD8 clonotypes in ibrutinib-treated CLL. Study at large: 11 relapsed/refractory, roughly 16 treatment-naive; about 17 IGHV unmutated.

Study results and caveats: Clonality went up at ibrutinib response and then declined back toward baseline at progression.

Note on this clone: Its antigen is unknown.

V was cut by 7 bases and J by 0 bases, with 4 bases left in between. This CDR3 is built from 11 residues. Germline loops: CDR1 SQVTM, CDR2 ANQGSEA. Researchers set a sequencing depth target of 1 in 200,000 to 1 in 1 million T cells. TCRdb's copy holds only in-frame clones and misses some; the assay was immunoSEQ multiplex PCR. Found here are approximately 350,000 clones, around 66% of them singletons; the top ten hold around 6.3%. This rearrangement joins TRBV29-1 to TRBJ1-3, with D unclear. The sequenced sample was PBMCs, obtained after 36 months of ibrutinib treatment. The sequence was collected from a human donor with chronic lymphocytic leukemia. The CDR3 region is CSANSGNTIYF. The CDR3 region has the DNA TGCAGCGCCAACTCTGGAAACACCATATATTTT.